The clone carrying this T cell receptor (beta chain) was seen only a few times. What it binds is not known. Assay version v3.0 of immunoSEQ was used, and it was run at survey level. Assay: immunoSEQ multiplex PCR; the TCRdb copy retains only in-frame clones and omits some. The sample yields 20,000 to 25,000 clones, around 79% seen once. Per donor, a minimum of one pre-ART and a minimum of two post-ART PBMC samples were available. These data are taken from a study of long-term antiretroviral therapy in people with HIV. The study, taken as a whole, reports: Regardless of time point, clones expanded before ART dominated the repertoire. HIV repertoires showed narrower CDR3 length ranges than controls. Adherence to ART, viral resistance and therapy changes lacked any data.

V was cut by 4 bases and J by 9 bases, with 10 bases left in between. The CDR3 has 12 amino acids. Germline-derived CDR1 and CDR2 are SNHLY and FYNNEI. The chain links TRBV2 to TRBJ2-1, with D possibly TRBD2 on 6 matching bases. Sequencing used unsorted PBMCs, obtained 4.1 years after starting antiretroviral therapy. The receptor was derived from a woman between 35 and 50 years old with HIV. The CDR3 sequence: CASSGLVPEQFF. Written as DNA, the CDR3 is TGTGCCAGCAGTGGACTAGTTCCTGAGCAGTTCTTC.